A single sample is the source of the 25 T cell receptor beta chains below, sequenced in a study of cytomegalovirus exposure and HLA in healthy donors. The PCR had 60 Vbeta and 13 Jbeta primers. TCRdb's copy holds only in-frame clones and misses some; the assay was immunoSEQ multiplex PCR. Among about 300,000 clones, roughly 89% were seen once, and the ten largest hold 3.5% to 4%. Specimen: PBMCs. The receptors were gathered from a man aged 40-50 years in good health and CMV-seropositive.

The CDR3 nucleotides read TGCGCCAGCAGCCAGCCGGGACAGAGGAACACTGAAGCTTTCTTT. It is translated as CASSQPGQRNTEAFF. The chain combines TRBV4-1 with TRBJ1-1, with 7 bases lining up with TRBD1. The CDR3 is made up of 15 amino acids. The V gene end was trimmed by 3 bases and the J gene end by 1 base; junction bases not matched to a gene: 5. Germline values: CDR1 MGHRA, CDR2 YSYEKL.

The rearrangement joins TRBV7-9 to TRBJ2-5; maybe TRBD2 (6 bases). The DNA end favors TRBJ2-7, so the J call may be wrong. Germline CDR1 SEHNR, CDR2 FQNEAQ (reference sequence). This CDR3 has 11 amino acids. CDR3 DNA sequence: TGTGCCAGCAGCGGGGAGGCCGAGCAGTACTTC. Its translation is CASSGEAEQYF.

The chain uses TRBV21-1 and TRBJ2-3; TRBD2, as called in the table, went unchecked against the DNA. TRBV21-1 is annotated as a pseudogene. CDR3 length: 16 residues. The CDR3 region is CASSKVAGAMTDTQYF. DNA of the CDR3: TGTGCCAGCAGCAAAGTGGCGGGAGCGATGACAGATACGCAGTATTTT.

CDR3 sequence: CASSLRDSPGDEQYF. In DNA form, the CDR3 reads TGTGCCAGCAGTTTACGGGACTCTCCCGGGGACGAGCAGTACTTC. The chain links TRBV27 to TRBJ2-7; D might be TRBD2 (6 bases). The germline V gene encodes CDR1 MNHEY and CDR2 SMNVEV (reference sequence). The CDR3 contains 15 residues. Trimming cost V 2 bases and J 5 bases, with 16 bases left between them.

J is TRBJ2-2 and V is TRBV4-3; 10 positions match TRBD2. V was pared by 3 bases and J by 6 bases, with 7 bases of the junction left unmatched. The germline V gene encodes CDR1 LGHNA and CDR2 YSLEER. The CDR3 contains 16 residues. The CDR3 spells CASSHASGRGAGELFF. CDR3 nucleotides: TGCGCCAGCAGCCATGCGAGCGGGAGGGGGGCCGGGGAGCTGTTTTTT.

The gene calls are TRBV9 and TRBJ2-3, with 9 nucleotides matching TRBD2. In germline, CDR1 is SGDLS, CDR2 YYNGEE. The CDR3 has 15 amino acids. The J segment lost 2 bases and the V segment lost 4 bases, leaving 5 bases of the junction unmatched. This CDR3 reads CASSPLAGDTDTQYF. In nucleotides, the CDR3 is TGTGCCAGCAGCCCATTAGCGGGAGACACAGATACGCAGTATTTT. The entire variable domain, with the rest obtained from reference TRBV9 and TRBJ2-3, is as follows: DSGVTQTPKHLITATGQRVTLRCSPRSGDLSVYWYQQSLDQGLQFLIQYYNGEERAKGNILERFSAQQFPDLHSELNLSSLELGDSALYFCASSPLAGDTDTQYFGPGTRLTVL.

This clone was seen a single time. This rearrangement joins TRBV27 to TRBJ1-1; D call uncertain. Germline V gene sequence: CDR1 MNHEY, CDR2 SMNVEV (reference sequence). V lost 2 bases to trimming and J lost 4 bases, with 11 bases between them. The CDR3 sequence is 14 residues long. CDR3 residues: CASSLGESITEAFF. CDR3 coding DNA: TGTGCCAGCAGTTTAGGGGAGAGTATCACTGAAGCTTTCTTT.

This chain joins TRBV4-1 and TRBJ1-2; TRBD1 matches at 8 bases. Losses at the gene ends were 2 bases for V and 2 bases for J; bases not matched to a gene: 1. Germline CDR1 is MGHRA and CDR2 is YSYEKL. The CDR3 has 14 amino acids. CDR3 region: CASSQWTGNYGYTF. The CDR3 nucleotides are TGCGCCAGCAGCCAATGGACAGGGAACTATGGCTACACCTTC.

This clone was counted between two and nine times. The chain uses TRBV4-2 and TRBJ2-3; 11 bases fit TRBD2. Germline V gives CDR1 LGHNA, CDR2 YNFKEQ. This CDR3 spans 16 amino acids. V shed 2 bases, J shed 5 bases, and the junction held 6 bases outside the gene matches. The CDR3 sequence is CASSQLELAGEDTQYF. Here the CDR3 DNA reads TGTGCCAGCAGCCAACTGGAACTAGCGGGAGAAGATACGCAGTATTTT.

This chain connects TRBV18 to TRBJ2-7, with 7 bases fitting TRBD2. Germline V gene data show CDR1 as KGHSH and CDR2 as LQKENI. V shed 2 bases and J 5 bases; nucleotides not matched to a gene: 6. The CDR3 loop spans 14 amino acids. The CDR3 loop is CASSPGHGGNEQYF. The DNA of the CDR3 is TGTGCCAGCTCACCAGGTCACGGGGGGAACGAGCAGTACTTC. The full variable domain, its missing parts supplied by reference TRBV18 and TRBJ2-7, is NAGVMQNPRHLVRRRGQEARLRCSPMKGHSHVYWYRQLPEEGLKFMVYLQKENIIDESGMPKERFSAEFPKEGPSILRIQQVVRGDSAAYFCASSPGHGGNEQYFGPGTRLTVT.

The rearrangement uses TRBV11-2 and TRBJ2-7; 7 nucleotides agree with TRBD1. Germline V gene lookup returns CDR1 SGHAT and CDR2 FQNNGV. After removal of 1 base from V and 3 bases from J, the junction contained 9 bases not matched to a gene. CDR3 size: 16 residues. The CDR3 spells CASSLGTGGFYYEQYF. In DNA form, the CDR3 reads TGTGCCAGCAGCTTAGGGACAGGCGGCTTTTACTACGAGCAGTACTTC.

Comment on this clone: One junction end disagrees with the germline gene, perhaps due to a read error. V usage is TRBV7-7 and J usage is TRBJ2-7; maybe TRBD2 (5 bases). Germline V CDR1 and CDR2: SSHAT, FNYEAQ (reference sequence). The CDR3 consists of 13 residues. DNA for the CDR3: TGTGCTAGCAGCCCCCTAGGGAGCTACGAGCAGTACTTC. Translation: CASSPLGSYEQYF.

This chain links TRBV28 with TRBJ2-7; 10 positions match TRBD2. Germline CDR1 and CDR2: MDHEN and SYDVKM. The CDR3 is made up of 16 amino acids. The ends lost 4 bases at V and 5 bases at J; junction bases unmatched: 11. CDR3 loop: CASSSLSAGGSHEQYF. CDR3 in DNA: TGTGCCAGCAGTTCCCTTTCAGCGGGAGGGTCCCACGAGCAGTACTTC.

The genes are TRBV13 and TRBJ2-2; 8 nucleotides line up with TRBD1. This CDR3 is built from 13 residues. Germline CDR1 is PRHDT and CDR2 is FYEKMQ (reference sequence). Trimming removed 0 bases from V and 11 bases from J; junction bases left unmatched: 2. This CDR3 is CASSLGRGRELFF. The DNA for the CDR3 is TGTGCCAGCAGCTTAGGCAGGGGGCGCGAGCTGTTTTTT. The full variable domain, with the rest looked up from reference TRBV13 and TRBJ2-2, is AAGVIQSPRHLIKEKRETATLKCYPIPRHDTVYWYQQGPGQDPQFLISFYEKMQSDKGSIPDRFSAQQFSDYHSELNMSSLELGDSALYFCASSLGRGRELFFGEGSRLTVL.

The chain carries TRBV28 and TRBJ2-5; D gene unclear. The V gene lost 2 bases and the J gene lost 6 bases, with 10 bases spanning the gap. The germline V gene has CDR1 MDHEN and CDR2 SYDVKM. CDR3 length equals 13 residues. CDR3 sequence (DNA): TGTGCCAGCAGTTTAGGAGAGAGGCAGACCCAGTACTTC. Its translation: CASSLGERQTQYF.

The chain combines TRBV2 with TRBJ2-1; 7 bases align to TRBD2. The ends lost 1 base at V and 8 bases at J; junction bases unmatched: 8. CDR3 length equals 15 residues. Germline-derived CDR1 and CDR2 are SNHLY and FYNNEI. As DNA, the CDR3 is TGTGCCAGCAGTGAAGACGCCGGACTAGGGGATGAGCAGTTCTTC. Residues: CASSEDAGLGDEQFF.

The chain has TRBV10-3 and TRBJ2-3, with D tentatively TRBD2 (6 bases). CDR1 and CDR2 from the germline V gene are ENHRY and SYGVKD. Trimming left V 2 bases short and J 1 base short, with 7 bases between. This CDR3 contains 14 residues. As DNA, the CDR3 is TGTGCCATCAGTGAGACGGGAGGCACAGATACGCAGTATTTT. This sequence encodes CAISETGGTDTQYF.

The chain employs TRBV6-6 and TRBJ1-2; 8 bases fit TRBD1. The germline V gene encodes CDR1 MNHNY and CDR2 SVGAGI (reference sequence). With V trimmed by 4 bases and J by 6 bases, 7 bases remained unmatched. CDR3 length: 14 residues. The CDR3 is CASSWGTGGNGYTF. The DNA for the CDR3 is TGTGCCAGCAGTTGGGGGACAGGCGGAAATGGCTACACCTTC.

CDR3 sequence: CSVADRVAGYTF. The DNA of the CDR3 is TGCAGCGTCGCTGACAGGGTCGCTGGCTACACCTTC. The chain employs TRBV29-1 and TRBJ1-2; 7 bases are shared with TRBD1. CDR1 and CDR2 (germline): SQVTM, ANQGSEA. V trimming: 6 bases; J trimming: 7 bases; junction bases outside the gene matches: 8. This CDR3 contains 12 residues.

V usage is TRBV27 and J usage is TRBJ2-1; D is uncertain. The CDR3 runs 13 residues. CDR1 is MNHEY, CDR2 SMNVEV, per germline (reference sequence). V was cut by 2 bases and J by 4 bases, with 6 bases left in between. The CDR3 DNA reads as TGTGCCAGCAGTTTAGAGCATTACAATGAGCAGTTCTTC. Translation: CASSLEHYNEQFF.

The V gene is TRBV5-8, the J gene TRBJ2-3; 9 nucleotides match TRBD1. V gave up 2 bases and J gave up 1 base; unmatched junction bases: 2. CDR1 and CDR2 from the germline V gene are SGHTS and YDEGEE. This CDR3 is built from 15 residues. CDR3 region: CASSFRDRGTDTQYF. CDR3 DNA: TGTGCCAGCAGCTTTCGGGACAGGGGCACAGATACGCAGTATTTT.

The rearrangement uses TRBV2 and TRBJ1-3; 7 bases align to TRBD1. This CDR3 is built from 15 residues. The V gene's germline CDR1 is SNHLY and CDR2 FYNNEI. V was pared by 6 bases and J by 0 bases, with 5 bases of the junction left unmatched. CDR3 sequence reads: CASSDRVSSGNTIYF. The DNA of the CDR3 is TGTGCCAGCAGCGACAGGGTGAGCTCTGGAAACACCATATATTTT.

The rearrangement uses TRBV10-3 and TRBJ2-5, with 7 positions matching TRBD1. The germline V gene encodes CDR1 ENHRY and CDR2 SYGVKD. This CDR3 comprises 12 residues. V lost 8 bases to trimming and J lost 3 bases; unmatched junction nucleotides: 3. CDR3 sequence (DNA): TGTGCCATCGCCGGGACAGAAGAGACCCAGTACTTC. Amino acid sequence: CAIAGTEETQYF.

The chain is built from TRBV18 and TRBJ2-7, with 10 bases aligning to TRBD1. Germline CDR1 KGHSH, CDR2 LQKENI. Trimming removed 2 bases from V and 3 bases from J; junction bases left unmatched: 10. The CDR3 extends over 17 amino acids. The CDR3 DNA is TGTGCCAGCTCACCATCCCGGGGACAGGGGTACGTCTACGAGCAGTACTTC. It codes for CASSPSRGQGYVYEQYF. Full variable domain (outside the CDR3, taken from reference TRBV18 and TRBJ2-7): NAGVMQNPRHLVRRRGQEARLRCSPMKGHSHVYWYRQLPEEGLKFMVYLQKENIIDESGMPKERFSAEFPKEGPSILRIQQVVRGDSAAYFCASSPSRGQGYVYEQYFGPGTRLTVT.

This clone was detected a few times. V usage is TRBV5-6 and J usage is TRBJ1-1; no definite D call. Trimming shortened V by 4 bases and J by 2 bases, and 12 bases separated the two germline ends. The V gene's germline CDR1 is SGHDT and CDR2 YYEEEE. There are 14 residues in the CDR3. CDR3 sequence (DNA): TGTGCCAGCAGCCCTCAAGGGAGAAACACTGAAGCTTTCTTT. Translation gives CASSPQGRNTEAFF.